These 32 T cell receptor beta chains were all obtained from the same sample, sequenced in a study of T-cell reconstitution after alpha-beta-depleted transplantation in children (dated by TCRdb to 2016 to 2017). To prepare the library, PCR was applied. These reads were obtained on an Illumina HiSeq 2500. TCR libraries were prepared with molecular barcoding, using unique molecular identifiers to normalize TCRbeta repertoire quantification. In-frame beta chains were kept once TCRdb had trimmed the public reads at Q25 with fastp and called clones with MiXCR. Duplicate CDR3 protein sequences are folded into a single record with the most common DNA and genes. The table for this sample lists approximately 300,000 distinct CDR3 sequences; about 9.5% of them were counted only once. The ten top clones hold over 6% of the sample. Interpreted using the paper, the treatment or condition label stands for: allogeneic hematopoietic cell transplantation with graft depleted of TCRalphabeta T cells and CD19 B cells.

The sample here was PBMCs, taken before TCRalphabeta/CD19-depleted stem cell transplant. The receptor source for this set is a boy younger than two with acute myeloid leukemia, due to receive a stem cell transplant.

This clonotype was seen many times. V usage is TRBV29-1 and J usage is TRBJ2-1; a weak D match, TRBD2 (5 bases). Germline CDR1 and CDR2: SQVTM and ANQGSEA. CDR3 size: 13 residues. Deletions cut 0 bases from V and 4 bases from J, with 7 bases between. Written as DNA, the CDR3 is TGCAGCGTTGAAGAAGCGGCTTACAATGAGCAGTTCTTC. Translating gives CSVEEAAYNEQFF.

This clonotype was picked up many times. The rearrangement joins TRBV27 to TRBJ2-7; either TRBD1 or TRBD2 may supply D (5 bases each). Trimming cost V 6 bases and J 5 bases, with 14 bases left between them. Germline CDR1 is MNHEY and CDR2 is SMNVEV (reference sequence). The CDR3 contains 13 residues. The CDR3 loop reads CASRDGARDEQYF. In DNA, the CDR3 is TGTGCCAGCAGAGACGGGGCACGGGACGAGCAGTACTTC.

This clonotype was counted at least ten times. The CDR3 here is CASSLRGEGSYTF. The CDR3 DNA reads TGTGCCAGCAGCTTGAGAGGGGAGGGAAGCTACACCTTC. The chain combines TRBV5-5 with TRBJ1-2; possible D gene TRBD1, 5 bases. Germline loops: CDR1 SGHKS, CDR2 YYEKEE (reference sequence). The V gene lost 1 base and the J gene lost 9 bases, with 13 bases spanning the gap. The CDR3 sequence is 13 residues long. Combining the CDR3 with reference TRBV5-5 and TRBJ1-2 gives the whole variable domain DAGVTQSPTHLIKTRGQQVTLRCSPISGHKSVSWYQQVLGQGPQFIFQYYEKEERGRGNFPDRFSARQFPNYSSELNVNALLLGDSALYLCASSLRGEGSYTFGSGTRLTVV.

Comments on this clonotype: A much more abundant neighbour one base away suggests this may be a read error. The chain joins TRBV18 to TRBJ2-7, with 11 bases matching TRBD1. Per the germline V gene, CDR1 is KGHSH and CDR2 is LQKENI. The CDR3 totals 15 residues. The CDR3 sequence: CASSSGQGVSYDQYF. In DNA, the CDR3 is TGTGCCAGCTCATCGGGACAGGGGGTCTCCTACGACCAGTACTTC.

The sample holds many counts of this clonotype. The J gene is TRBJ2-5, the V gene TRBV28; D remains unclear. The CDR3 covers 17 residues. Germline assignment: CDR1 MDHEN and CDR2 SYDVKM. Trimming shortened V by 1 base and J by 0 bases, and 15 bases separated the two germline ends. The CDR3 DNA follows: TGTGCCAGCAGTTTATCGGTCGAACAAACGTACCAAGAGACCCAGTACTTC. Translated: CASSLSVEQTYQETQYF.

The gene calls are TRBV19 and TRBJ2-2; tentative D call: TRBD1 (5 bases). Between the trimmed V and J ends, which lost 9 bases and 3 bases, there was a span of 14 bases. CDR3 length: 14 amino acids. The germline gives CDR1 LNHDA, CDR2 SQIVND (reference sequence). CDR3 coding DNA: TGTGCCAGCAAGGACACCTCGGACACCGGGGAGCTGTTTTTT. The encoded protein is CASKDTSDTGELFF.

This clonotype was observed at least ten times. This sequence joins TRBV5-1 and TRBJ2-2, with no clear D. Germline CDR1 reads SGHRS; CDR2 reads YFSETQ. The CDR3 is 15 amino acids. Trimming cost V 1 base and J 1 base, with 8 bases left between them. CDR3 nucleotide sequence: TGCGCCAGCAGCTTGATTAAACAGAACACCGGGGAGCTGTTTTTT. Protein product: CASSLIKQNTGELFF.

This clonotype was observed many times. The chain is built from TRBV7-9 and TRBJ2-2; D gene uncertain. The CDR3 runs 16 residues. Germline assignment: CDR1 SEHNR and CDR2 FQNEAQ (reference sequence). Trimming shortened V by 1 base and J by 9 bases, and 18 bases separated the two germline ends. The CDR3 sequence is CASSLGEHPQPRELFF. In DNA, the CDR3 is TGTGCCAGCAGCTTAGGGGAACACCCTCAACCCCGGGAGCTGTTTTTT.

As for this clonotype: A much larger clone sits a single nucleotide away, making a read error possible. The V gene is TRBV5-1, the J gene TRBJ2-2, with TRBD1 matching 8 bases. The V segment lost 7 bases and the J segment 0 bases; nucleotides outside the gene matches: 8. Germline V gene data show CDR1 as SGHRS and CDR2 as YFSETQ. The length of the CDR3 is 16 residues. CDR3 coding DNA: TGCGCCAGCCTCCTGGGGACAGGCCCGAACACCGGGGAGCTGTTTTTT. This translates into CASLLGTGPNTGELFF.

In this sample, this clonotype turned up many times. This chain uses TRBV5-1 with TRBJ2-7; the D is unclear. The V gene lost 1 base and the J gene lost 5 bases, with 13 bases spanning the gap. The length of the CDR3 is 14 residues. Germline V CDR1 and CDR2: SGHRS, YFSETQ. CDR3 sequence: CASSLWEYRDEQYF. In nucleotides, the CDR3 is TGCGCCAGCAGCTTGTGGGAATACCGGGACGAGCAGTACTTC.

This clonotype was seen more than once but under ten times. The chain has TRBV15 and TRBJ2-7, with 9 bases that match TRBD1. J was trimmed by 5 bases and V by 1 base; bases with no gene match: 9. Germline CDR1 reads LNHNV; CDR2 reads YYDKDF (reference sequence). The CDR3 loop spans 16 amino acids. CDR3 in amino acids: CATSRGLQGARNEQYF. DNA for the CDR3: TGTGCCACCAGCAGAGGCCTACAGGGGGCGAGGAACGAGCAGTACTTC.

This clonotype was seen at least ten times. The rearrangement joins TRBV28 to TRBJ2-1; 8 bases match TRBD1. CDR3 size: 14 residues. The V gene end was trimmed by 11 bases and the J gene end by 1 base; junction bases not matched to a gene: 7. Per the germline V gene, CDR1 is MDHEN and CDR2 is SYDVKM. Here the CDR3 reads CAVPGGASYNEQFF. CDR3 DNA: TGTGCCGTCCCAGGGGGCGCGTCCTACAATGAGCAGTTCTTC.

This clonotype came up many times. CDR3 in DNA: TGTGCCAGCAGCCTAAGGGGTTCACCCCTCCACTTT. This codes for CASSLRGSPLHF. This chain connects TRBV7-2 to TRBJ1-6, with D possibly matching TRBD1 (5 bases). The CDR3 is 12 residues long. Germline assignment: CDR1 SGHTA and CDR2 FQGNSA. Trimming shortened V by 5 bases and J by 9 bases, and 8 bases separated the two germline ends.

Comments on this clonotype: This clone may be a read error of a much larger clone one base away. Here the CDR3 omits its conserved ending phenylalanine or tryptophan, so a read error is the likely source. This rearrangement joins TRBV28 to TRBJ2-5, with D perhaps TRBD2 (7 bases). The CDR3 runs 13 residues. Trimming removed 5 bases from V and 5 bases from J, with 12 bases in between. From germline, CDR1 is MDHEN and CDR2 SYDVKM. The CDR3 sequence is CASSDGGLETQYL. CDR3 sequence (DNA): TGTGCCAGCAGTGACGGGGGGCTTGAGACCCAGTACCTC.

This clonotype was seen repeatedly, ten times or more. V is TRBV4-2 and J is TRBJ1-4; TRBD1 might be the D (5 bases). Per the germline V gene, CDR1 is LGHNA and CDR2 is YNFKEQ. Trimming removed 10 bases at V and 5 bases at J, with 14 bases between. This CDR3 has 13 residues. In DNA form, the CDR3 reads TGTGCCACTTCCAGGGCCCCGAATGAAAAACTGTTTTTT. As protein: CATSRAPNEKLFF.

This clonotype has at least ten counts. The rearrangement links TRBV12-3 or TRBV12-4 to TRBJ1-1; D not resolved. V gave up 6 bases and J gave up 1 base, with 9 bases separating them. The CDR3 sequence is 13 residues long. CDR3 region: CASSFNKNTEAFF. The CDR3 bases are TGTGCCAGCAGCTTTAATAAGAACACTGAAGCTTTCTTT.

There are many counts of this clonotype. The chain is built from TRBV7-2 and TRBJ2-7, with D perhaps matching TRBD1 (6 bases). Looked up from germline, CDR1 is SGHTA and CDR2 is FQGNSA. This CDR3 contains 16 residues. The V end was cut by 4 bases, the J end by 0 bases, with 16 bases between. The CDR3 reads CASSYYRTADSYEQYF. In DNA, the CDR3 is TGTGCCAGCAGCTATTACAGGACAGCCGACTCCTACGAGCAGTACTTC.

This clonotype appeared many times. This sequence joins TRBV5-1 and TRBJ1-5; 7 bases align to TRBD1. CDR1 and CDR2 (germline): SGHRS, YFSETQ. The trim removed 5 bases at V and 3 bases at J, leaving 5 bases unmatched. CDR3 length: 14 residues. The CDR3 sequence is CASSPGTVNQPQHF. In DNA form, the CDR3 reads TGCGCCAGCAGTCCCGGGACAGTCAATCAGCCCCAGCATTTT.

This clonotype was seen many times. V and J are TRBV5-6 and TRBJ2-3; 9 bases agree with TRBD1. The CDR3 loop spans 15 amino acids. The V gene's germline CDR1 is SGHDT and CDR2 YYEEEE. With V trimmed by 2 bases and J by 3 bases, 4 bases remained unmatched. This chain's CDR3 is CASSLGTGYTDTQYF. DNA of the CDR3: TGTGCCAGCAGCTTAGGGACAGGGTATACAGATACGCAGTATTTT. Full variable domain (missing parts from reference TRBV5-6 and TRBJ2-3): DAGVTQSPTHLIKTRGQQVTLRCSPKSGHDTVSWYQQALGQGPQFIFQYYEEEERQRGNFPDRFSGHQFPNYSSELNVNALLLGDSALYLCASSLGTGYTDTQYFGPGTRLTVL.

Note on this clonotype: This may be a read error, as it is one base from a much larger clone. The chain links TRBV4-1 to TRBJ2-3; 14 bases line up with TRBD2. Unmatched junction bases numbered 14, after V lost 0 bases and J lost 3 bases. The CDR3 runs to 21 residues. Per the germline V gene, CDR1 is MGHRA and CDR2 is YSYEKL. CDR3: CASSQDRGLAGLAGVTDTQYF. The CDR3 nucleotides are TGCGCCAGCAGCCAAGATCGGGGACTGGCGGGACTAGCGGGAGTAACAGATACGCAGTATTTT.

For the CDR3, the DNA is TGCGCCAGCAGCTTGGGAACAGGGGGATCAGGATACAATGAGCAGTTCTTC. Protein product: CASSLGTGGSGYNEQFF. V is TRBV5-1 and J is TRBJ2-1; 8 bases match TRBD1. V lost 0 bases to trimming and J lost 4 bases; unmatched junction nucleotides: 9. This CDR3 comprises 17 residues. Germline loops: CDR1 SGHRS, CDR2 YFSETQ.

This clonotype was observed a handful of times. The chain combines TRBV30 with TRBJ2-7, with a tentative D call TRBD1 (6 bases). The germline V and J ends were trimmed by 5 bases and 1 base, with 18 bases remaining between them. The CDR3 is 15 residues long. Germline lookup yields CDR1 GTSNPN and CDR2 SVGIG (reference sequence). The CDR3 DNA is TGTGCCTGGGGCCTTACACAGGGATCATCCTACGAGCAGTACTTC. Its translation is CAWGLTQGSSYEQYF.

This clonotype was seen more than once but under ten times. The chain combines TRBV7-2 with TRBJ2-7, with D unclear. The CDR3 totals 13 residues. Germline-derived CDR1 and CDR2 are SGHTA and FQGNSA. V lost 6 bases to trimming and J lost 2 bases, with 11 bases between them. CDR3 DNA: TGTGCCAGCAGTGACTCCCTCACCTACGAGCAGTACTTC. As protein: CASSDSLTYEQYF. The full variable domain, in which reference TRBV7-2 and TRBJ2-7 provide the parts outside the CDR3, is GAGVSQSPSNKVTEKGKDVELRCDPISGHTALYWYRQSLGQGLEFLIYFQGNSAPDKSGLPSDRFSAERTGGSVSTLTIQRTQQEDSAVYLCASSDSLTYEQYFGPGTRLTVT.

The sample holds many counts of this clonotype. The chain combines TRBV7-2 with TRBJ2-7; 10 nucleotides agree with TRBD2. This CDR3 contains 12 residues. Germline trimming cut 5 bases from V and 6 bases from J; bases unmatched to any gene: 1. The germline V gene encodes CDR1 SGHTA and CDR2 FQGNSA. In DNA, the CDR3 is TGTGCCAGCAGCCGGACTAGCGGCGAGCAGTACTTC. The encoded protein is CASSRTSGEQYF.

The chain's CDR3 is CASSLASSGVPDEQYF. The CDR3 DNA reads TGCGCCAGCAGCTTGGCCTCTAGCGGGGTCCCCGACGAGCAGTACTTC. The rearrangement joins TRBV5-1 to TRBJ2-7; 9 bases are a match to TRBD2. CDR3 length: 16 residues. The V gene's germline CDR1 is SGHRS and CDR2 YFSETQ. Trimming cost V 0 bases and J 5 bases; bases outside gene matches: 9.

This clonotype was observed many times. The chain links TRBV12-3 or TRBV12-4 to TRBJ2-1; D gene uncertain. The CDR3 has 11 residues. V lost 3 bases and J 5 bases, leaving 2 bases between the germline ends. In DNA, the CDR3 is TGTGCCAGCAGTTTTGACAATGAGCAGTTCTTC. Translation gives CASSFDNEQFF.

This clonotype was counted at least ten times. The chain carries TRBV15 and TRBJ2-3; tentative D call: TRBD2 (7 bases). There are 15 residues in the CDR3. Per the germline V gene, CDR1 is LNHNV and CDR2 is YYDKDF (reference sequence). Trimming took 6 bases from V and 6 from J, leaving 19 bases between them. CDR3 coding DNA: TGTGCCACCAGATCCTTGAGGGGGGGCCTGGATACGCAGTATTTT. Amino acids: CATRSLRGGLDTQYF.

This clonotype was found many times. The chain is built from TRBV10-3 and TRBJ2-1, with 7 bases lining up with TRBD2. V shed 8 bases and J 5 bases; nucleotides not matched to a gene: 6. Germline-derived CDR1 and CDR2 are ENHRY and SYGVKD. The CDR3 totals 13 residues. CDR3 protein: CAIGIAGNNEQFF. The CDR3 DNA sequence: TGTGCCATCGGGATAGCGGGTAACAATGAGCAGTTCTTC.

This clonotype was seen at least ten times. Mismatch with germline at one junction end may stem from a read error. V usage is TRBV7-7 and J usage is TRBJ2-5, with D possibly TRBD1 on 8 matching bases. Looked up from germline, CDR1 is SSHAT and CDR2 is FNYEAQ (reference sequence). This CDR3 comprises 15 residues. The CDR3 sequence is CASSTGQGGIETQYF. CDR3 in DNA: TGTGCTAGCAGCACAGGACAGGGAGGGATAGAGACCCAGTACTTC.

This clonotype has only a few counts. The genes are TRBV2 and TRBJ2-2; D gene ambiguous. Per the germline V gene, CDR1 is SNHLY and CDR2 is FYNNEI. The CDR3 spans 14 residues. The V gene lost 6 bases and the J gene lost 0 bases, with 8 bases spanning the gap. The CDR3 loop is CASRAKTNTGELFF. CDR3 in DNA: TGTGCCAGCAGGGCGAAGACGAACACCGGGGAGCTGTTTTTT.

In this sample, this clonotype turned up many times. The chain joins TRBV7-3 to TRBJ2-1; 9 bases match TRBD2. CDR1 and CDR2 from the germline V gene are SGHTA and FQGTGA. Germline trimming cut 4 bases from V and 6 bases from J; bases unmatched to any gene: 7. The CDR3 spans 15 residues. The CDR3 DNA reads as TGTGCCAGCAGCTCCCATGCGGGGGGGATCAATGAGCAGTTCTTC. Translated, it gives CASSSHAGGINEQFF.

At least ten counts were recorded for this clonotype. V and J are TRBV12-3 or TRBV12-4 and TRBJ2-7; 8 bases are a match to TRBD2. Trimming at V came to 5 bases and at J to 6 bases, leaving 6 bases not matched to a gene. The length of the CDR3 is 13 residues. The DNA of the CDR3 is TGTGCCAGCAGTCTACCAGGACTAGCCGAGCAGTACTTC. This translates into CASSLPGLAEQYF.